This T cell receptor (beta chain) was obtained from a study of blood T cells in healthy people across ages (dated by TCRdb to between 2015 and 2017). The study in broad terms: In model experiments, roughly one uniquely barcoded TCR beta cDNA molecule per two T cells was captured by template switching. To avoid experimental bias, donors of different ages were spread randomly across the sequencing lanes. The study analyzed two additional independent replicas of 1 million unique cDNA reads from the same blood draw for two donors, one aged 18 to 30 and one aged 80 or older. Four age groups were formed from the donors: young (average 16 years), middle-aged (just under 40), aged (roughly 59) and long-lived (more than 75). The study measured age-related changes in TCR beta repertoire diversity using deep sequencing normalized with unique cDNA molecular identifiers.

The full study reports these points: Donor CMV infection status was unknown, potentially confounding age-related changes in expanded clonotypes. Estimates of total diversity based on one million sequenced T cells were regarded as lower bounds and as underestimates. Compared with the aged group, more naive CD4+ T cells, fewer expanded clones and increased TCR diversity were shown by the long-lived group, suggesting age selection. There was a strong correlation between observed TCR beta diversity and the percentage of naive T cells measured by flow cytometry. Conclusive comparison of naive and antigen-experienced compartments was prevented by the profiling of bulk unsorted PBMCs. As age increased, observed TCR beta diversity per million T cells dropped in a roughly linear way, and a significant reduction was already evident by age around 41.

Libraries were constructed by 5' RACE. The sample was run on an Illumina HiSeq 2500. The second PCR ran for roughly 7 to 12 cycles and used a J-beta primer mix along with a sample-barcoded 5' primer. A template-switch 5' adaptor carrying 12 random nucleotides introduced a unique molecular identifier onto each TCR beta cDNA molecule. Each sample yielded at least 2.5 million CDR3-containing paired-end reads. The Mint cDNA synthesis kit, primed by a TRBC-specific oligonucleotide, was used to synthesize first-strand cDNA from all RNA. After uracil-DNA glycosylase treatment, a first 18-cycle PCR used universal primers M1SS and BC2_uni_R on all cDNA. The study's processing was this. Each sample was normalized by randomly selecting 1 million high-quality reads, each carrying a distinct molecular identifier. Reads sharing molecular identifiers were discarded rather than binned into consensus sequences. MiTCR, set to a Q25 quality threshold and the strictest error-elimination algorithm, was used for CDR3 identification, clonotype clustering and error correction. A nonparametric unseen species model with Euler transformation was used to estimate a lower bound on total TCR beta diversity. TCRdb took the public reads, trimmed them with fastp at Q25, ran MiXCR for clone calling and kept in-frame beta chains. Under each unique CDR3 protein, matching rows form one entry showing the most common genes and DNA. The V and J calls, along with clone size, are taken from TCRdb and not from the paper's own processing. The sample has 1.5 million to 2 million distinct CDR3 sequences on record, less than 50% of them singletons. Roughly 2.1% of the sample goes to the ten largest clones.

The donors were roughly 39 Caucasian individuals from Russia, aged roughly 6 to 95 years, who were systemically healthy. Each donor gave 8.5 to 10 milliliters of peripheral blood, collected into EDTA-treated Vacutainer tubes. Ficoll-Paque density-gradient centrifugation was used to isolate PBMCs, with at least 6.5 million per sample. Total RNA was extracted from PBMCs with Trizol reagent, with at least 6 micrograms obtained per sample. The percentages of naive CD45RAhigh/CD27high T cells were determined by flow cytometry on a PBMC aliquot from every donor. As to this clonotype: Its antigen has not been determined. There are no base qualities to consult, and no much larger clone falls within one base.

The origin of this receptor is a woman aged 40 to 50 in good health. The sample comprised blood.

DNA sequence: TGTGCCAGCCTTACTAGCGGGTGGGAGACCCAGTACTTC. This is translated as CASLTSGWETQYF. The V gene is TRBV7-6 and the J gene is TRBJ2-5; TRBD2 lines up with 9 middle nucleotides. CDR1 SGHVS and CDR2 FNYEAQ are derived from the germline V gene. The CDR3 contains 13 residues, cysteine and phenylalanine counted. Only CDR3 DNA remains: 39 bases, in frame from the first base. Unmatched junction bases come to 6, with V trimmed by 8 bases and J by 5 bases.